This T cell receptor beta chain was captured by sequencing in a study of T cells in Graves' hyperthyroidism and ophthalmopathy. Diagnoses were made from clinical symptoms, serum measures (thyroxine and TRAb), thyroid ultrasound and orbital computed tomography. The PBMCs had their origin in 10 ml of fresh peripheral blood. TCR beta CDR3 regions were amplified from RNA. First-round RT-PCR targeting the TCR CDR3 was performed with the HTBI primer set. One entry per CDR3 protein, called by TCRdb with MiXCR from the multiplex PCR reads. The data contain around 600,000 distinct CDR3 sequences, more than 15% of them singletons. Broader study findings: Blood also contained most expanded thyroid clonotypes above 0.001. In the analysis, a 13 V-J model separated ophthalmopathy from stable hyperthyroidism.

Germline trimming cut 5 bases from V and 1 base from J; bases unmatched to any gene: 2. This CDR3 is built from 12 residues. Germline CDR1 reads GTSNPN; CDR2 reads SVGIG (reference sequence). To note about this clonotype: Its antigen is not identified.

This chain joins TRBV30 and TRBJ2-7; TRBD1 matches at 7 bases. The receptor was isolated from a woman aged 25 to 45 with Graves' hyperthyroidism. Sequenced: blood. The CDR3 loop reads CAWDRESYEQYF. CDR3 sequence (DNA): TGTGCCTGGGACAGGGAATCCTACGAGCAGTACTTC. The variable domain in full, with the rest retrieved from reference TRBV30 and TRBJ2-7, is SQTIHQWPATLVQPVGSPLSLECTVEGTSNPNLYWYRQAAGRGLQLLFYSVGIGQISSEVPQNLSASRPQDRQFILSSKKLLLSDSGFYLCAWDRESYEQYFGPGTRLTVT.